The present entry profiles one T cell receptor (beta chain) with its context. What it binds is not known. Mixed chimerism was transient after nonmyeloablative marrow transplants from related graft donors. Thawed PBMCs were FACS-sorted into unstimulated CD4+CD25+CD127- regulatory T cells, CD4+CD25- non-regulatory cells, CD4 and CD8 cells. The sample is drawn from a study of Tregs in tolerant kidney transplant recipients. General study points: Biological reproducibility was not directly addressed, but technical replication error appeared minimal. Antigen-driven expansion was suggested because donor-specific Tregs expanded more than all Tregs in tolerant patients. Activated donor B cell expansion appeared to reveal the most relevant donor-specific TCRbeta repertoire.

Sequencing was performed with immunoSEQ multiplex PCR; in TCRdb, only in-frame clones are kept and a portion is missing. The sample shows roughly 86,000 clones, roughly 93% of them seen only once. The CDR3 extends over 14 amino acids. Germline CDR1 is MNHEY and CDR2 is SVGAGI. The V gene lost 1 base and the J gene lost 6 bases, with 11 bases spanning the gap. The J gene is TRBJ2-3, the V gene TRBV6-5; D gene uncertain. The sample in question was CD4+ T cells from blood (PBMCs), obtained 12 months after the transplant. This clonotype was obtained from a human patient who received a combined kidney and bone marrow transplant. Some T cells may be transferred from the graft donor. This chain's CDR3 is CASSYLLGRDTQYF. The CDR3 DNA follows: TGTGCCAGCAGTTACTTGCTAGGTCGGGATACGCAGTATTTT.